The source of this T cell receptor beta chain is a study of T cells in narcolepsy. Clones were read by immunoSEQ multiplex PCR, and TCRdb kept only the in-frame ones, dropping some. The profile shows about 27,000 clones, around 86% of them singletons. Turning to this clone: The antigen is undetermined.

Study results and caveats: HCRT-specific and TRIB2-specific autoreactive clonotypes appeared among same-patient CSF and blood CD4+ clonotypes.

The germline V and J ends were trimmed by 0 bases and 5 bases, with 5 bases remaining between them. This CDR3 has 11 amino acids. CDR1 is DFQATT, CDR2 SNEGSKA, per germline (reference sequence). Sequenced: CD45RA- memory CD4+ T cells from PBMCs. V usage is TRBV20-1 and J usage is TRBJ2-7, with D perhaps being TRBD1 or TRBD2 (5 bases each). The source is a human donor with narcolepsy. CDR3 amino acids: CSAREGHEQYF. The CDR3 nucleotides read TGCAGTGCTAGAGAGGGACACGAGCAGTACTTC.